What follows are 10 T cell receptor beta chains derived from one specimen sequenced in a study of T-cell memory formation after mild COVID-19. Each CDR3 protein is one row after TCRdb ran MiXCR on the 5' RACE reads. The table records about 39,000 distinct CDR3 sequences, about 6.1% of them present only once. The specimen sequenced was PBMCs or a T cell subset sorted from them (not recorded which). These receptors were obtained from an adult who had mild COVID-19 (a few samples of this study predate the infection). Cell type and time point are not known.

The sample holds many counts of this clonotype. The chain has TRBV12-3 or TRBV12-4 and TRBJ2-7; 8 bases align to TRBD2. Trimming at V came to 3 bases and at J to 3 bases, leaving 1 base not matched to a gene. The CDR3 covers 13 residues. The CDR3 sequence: CASSFTSGYEQYF. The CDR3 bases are TGTGCCAGCAGTTTCACTAGCGGCTACGAGCAGTACTTC.

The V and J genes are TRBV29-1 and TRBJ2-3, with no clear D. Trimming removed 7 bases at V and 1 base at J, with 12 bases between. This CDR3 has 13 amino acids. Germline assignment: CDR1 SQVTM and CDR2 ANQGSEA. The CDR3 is CSASGRRTDTQYF. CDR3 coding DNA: TGCAGCGCCTCCGGCCGACGCACAGATACGCAGTATTTT.

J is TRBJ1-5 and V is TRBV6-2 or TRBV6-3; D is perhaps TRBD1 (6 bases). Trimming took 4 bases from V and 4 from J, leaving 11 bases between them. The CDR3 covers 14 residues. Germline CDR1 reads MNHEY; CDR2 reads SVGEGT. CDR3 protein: CASSWDIRNQPQHF. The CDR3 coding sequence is TGTGCCAGCAGTTGGGACATCCGGAATCAGCCCCAGCATTTT.

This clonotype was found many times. CDR3 sequence: CSARAGTGGRETQYF. CDR3 in DNA: TGCAGTGCTAGAGCCGGGACAGGGGGTCGTGAGACCCAGTACTTC. V gene TRBV20-1 combines with J gene TRBJ2-5, with 11 bases identical to TRBD1. Trimming removed 1 base from V and 5 bases from J; junction bases left unmatched: 6. CDR3 length equals 15 residues. Germline values: CDR1 DFQATT, CDR2 SNEGSKA (reference sequence).

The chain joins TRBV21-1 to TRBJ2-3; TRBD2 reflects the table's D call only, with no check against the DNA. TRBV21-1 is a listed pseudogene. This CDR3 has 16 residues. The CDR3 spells CASGQLAGGPRDTQYF. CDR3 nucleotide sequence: TGTGCCAGCGGCCAACTAGCGGGAGGGCCTCGGGATACGCAGTATTTT.

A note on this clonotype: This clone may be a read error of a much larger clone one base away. The CDR3 DNA is TGTGCCATCTCCTCGGGACCCCGAAACACCGGGGAGCTGTTTTTT. This codes for CAISSGPRNTGELFF. V gene TRBV12-3 or TRBV12-4 combines with J gene TRBJ2-2, with D possibly called TRBD1 or TRBD2 (5 bases each). Trimming took 10 bases from V and 2 from J, leaving 17 bases between them. The CDR3 sequence is 15 residues long.

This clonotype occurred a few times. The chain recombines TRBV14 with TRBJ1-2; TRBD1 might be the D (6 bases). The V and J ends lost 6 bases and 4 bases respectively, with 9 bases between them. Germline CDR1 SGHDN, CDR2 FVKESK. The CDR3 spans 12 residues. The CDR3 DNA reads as TGTGCCAGCAGTAGGGGGATCTATGGCTACACCTTC. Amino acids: CASSRGIYGYTF.

The CDR3 DNA is TGCGCCAGCGGAAAAACCGGGGGGTCTGAAAAACTGTTTTTT. Amino acid sequence: CASGKTGGSEKLFF. The rearrangement uses TRBV4-3 and TRBJ1-4; D possibly corresponds to TRBD1 (5 bases). With 8 bases removed from V and 7 bases from J, the gap between germline ends came to 17 bases. Germline assignment: CDR1 LGHNA and CDR2 YSLEER. The CDR3 consists of 14 residues.

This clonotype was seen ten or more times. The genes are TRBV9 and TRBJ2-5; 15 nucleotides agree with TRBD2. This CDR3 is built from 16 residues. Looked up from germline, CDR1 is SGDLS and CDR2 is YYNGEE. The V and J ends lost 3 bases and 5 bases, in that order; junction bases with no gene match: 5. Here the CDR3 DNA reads TGTGCCAGCAGCGGGACTAGCGGGGGGGCCGTTGAGACCCAGTACTTC. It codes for CASSGTSGGAVETQYF.

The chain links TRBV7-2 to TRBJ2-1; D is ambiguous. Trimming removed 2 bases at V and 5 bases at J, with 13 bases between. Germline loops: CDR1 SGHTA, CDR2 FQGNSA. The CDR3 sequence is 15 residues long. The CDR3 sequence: CASSLRRTENNEQFF. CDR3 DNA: TGTGCCAGCAGCTTAAGACGGACCGAGAACAATGAGCAGTTCTTC.